A selection of T cell receptor beta chains follows, all from one sample in a study of a mutant IDH1 vaccine in newly diagnosed glioma. The assay was immunoSEQ multiplex PCR, and TCRdb's table has in-frame clones only and misses some. The repertoire holds tens of thousands of clones, with 86% as singletons. Antigen specificity for these receptors is unknown. The source was PBMCs, collected from a glioma patient whose treatment included an IDH1 peptide vaccine. All receptors come from a man aged 35 to 55 with glioma. Both conserved end residues are part of each CDR3. A D gene is named only where the DNA matches it firmly. Size is stated for part of the rows, as once, few or many counts, or as a class when the clone is expanded.

J: TRBJ2-3
V: TRBV7-9
D: NA
size: NA
CDR3: CASSLELGTDTQYF
DNA: TGTGCCAGCAGCTTAGAACTAGGGACAGATACGCAGTATTTT

J: TRBJ1-2
V: TRBV5-6
D: NA
size: NA
CDR3: CASSRREGYTF
DNA: TGTGCCAGCAGCCGGAGGGAGGGCTACACCTTC

J: TRBJ2-3
V: TRBV7-9
D: NA
size: NA
CDR3: CASSSPQQGIHTDTQYF
DNA: TGTGCCAGCAGCTCCCCCCAACAGGGTATACACACAGATACGCAGTATTTT

J: TRBJ2-4
V: TRBV6-5
D: TRBD2
size: NA
CDR3: CASRTLTGGKNIQYF
DNA: TGTGCCAGCAGAACCTTGACGGGGGGCAAAAACATTCAGTACTTC

J: TRBJ1-4
V: TRBV28
D: NA
size: NA
CDR3: CASSRSGDLGEKLFF
DNA: TGTGCCAGCAGTCGATCAGGGGATTTGGGTGAAAAACTGTTTTTT

J: TRBJ2-7
V: TRBV18
D: NA
size: NA
CDR3: CASSARGVDEQYF
DNA: TGTGCCAGCTCCGCCAGGGGAGTTGACGAGCAGTACTTC

J: TRBJ1-2
V: TRBV27
D: NA
size: NA
CDR3: CASSFSGDGGRGYTF
DNA: TGTGCCAGCAGTTTTAGTGGGGACGGGGGGCGCGGCTACACCTTC

J: TRBJ2-7
V: TRBV20-1
D: NA
size: few
CDR3: CSATPVYEQYF
DNA: TGCAGTGCTACTCCTGTCTACGAGCAGTACTTC

J: TRBJ2-7
V: TRBV7-7
D: NA
size: NA
CDR3: CASSPSSGVTGEQYF
DNA: TGTGCCAGCAGCCCTTCCTCCGGAGTTACGGGGGAGCAGTACTTC

J: TRBJ2-5
V: TRBV6-1
D: NA
size: NA
CDR3: CASSEETQYF
DNA: TGTGCCAGCAGTGAAGAGACCCAGTACTTC

J: TRBJ2-5
V: TRBV27
D: NA
size: NA
CDR3: CASSLGGTQYF
DNA: TGTGCCAGCAGCCTAGGGGGGACCCAGTACTTC

J: TRBJ2-5
V: TRBV2
D: TRBD1
size: NA
CDR3: CASRSGTAQETQYF
DNA: TGTGCCAGCAGATCCGGGACAGCACAAGAGACCCAGTACTTC

J: TRBJ2-7
V: TRBV10-3
D: TRBD1
size: NA
CDR3: CAIRGTGDYEQYF
DNA: TGTGCCATCAGGGGGACAGGGGACTACGAGCAGTACTTC

J: TRBJ2-2
V: TRBV14
D: NA
size: NA
CDR3: CASSPISPRLFF
DNA: TGTGCCAGCAGCCCTATTTCCCCTCGGCTGTTTTTT

J: TRBJ1-4
V: TRBV7-9
D: NA
size: NA
CDR3: CASSPGIDQGEKLFF
DNA: TGTGCCAGCAGCCCAGGGATAGACCAAGGGGAAAAACTGTTTTTT

J: TRBJ1-1
V: TRBV7-9
D: TRBD1
size: NA
CDR3: CASSQTEDRAFF
DNA: TGTGCCAGCAGCCAAACAGAGGACAGGGCTTTCTTT

J: TRBJ1-3
V: TRBV18
D: NA
size: NA
CDR3: CASSRTDTADTIYF
DNA: TGTGCCAGCTCACGAACGGACACGGCAGACACCATATATTTT

J: TRBJ2-2
V: TRBV19
D: NA
size: NA
CDR3: CAISGTGELFF
DNA: TGTGCCATCAGTGGCACCGGGGAGCTGTTTTTT

J: TRBJ1-2
V: TRBV29-1
D: NA
size: few
CDR3: CSVAGNSRVGYTF
DNA: TGCAGCGTTGCAGGGAACTCTAGGGTCGGCTACACCTTC

J: TRBJ2-7
V: TRBV4-3
D: TRBD1
size: once
CDR3: CASSQDQGAGYEQYF
DNA: TGCGCCAGCAGCCAAGATCAGGGGGCGGGATACGAGCAGTACTTC

J: TRBJ2-5
V: TRBV7-6
D: NA
size: NA
CDR3: CASSLRNYQETQYF
DNA: TGTGCCAGCAGCTTAAGGAACTACCAAGAGACCCAGTACTTC

J: TRBJ2-7
V: TRBV23-1
D: NA
size: NA
CDR3: CASSSNNAREQYF
DNA: TGCGCCAGCAGTTCAAACAACGCGCGCGAGCAGTACTTC

J: TRBJ1-1
V: TRBV14
D: TRBD1
size: NA
CDR3: CASSQSTGGGRTEAFF
DNA: TGTGCCAGCAGCCAATCCACAGGGGGCGGCAGGACTGAAGCTTTCTTT

J: TRBJ1-4
V: TRBV7-9
D: NA
size: NA
CDR3: CASSRGAASGEKLFF
DNA: TGTGCCAGCAGTCGTGGGGCGGCATCTGGCGAAAAACTGTTTTTT

J: TRBJ2-7
V: TRBV7-9
D: NA
size: NA
CDR3: CASSLGSHEQYF
DNA: TGTGCCAGCAGCTTAGGGTCCCACGAGCAGTACTTC

J: TRBJ2-5
V: TRBV5-1
D: TRBD2
size: NA
CDR3: CASSLRAGAVGETQYF
DNA: TGCGCCAGCAGCTTGAGGGCGGGAGCGGTTGGAGAGACCCAGTACTTC

J: TRBJ2-7
V: TRBV5-1
D: NA
size: NA
CDR3: CASSFRGWEYEQYF
DNA: TGCGCCAGCAGCTTCAGGGGTTGGGAATACGAGCAGTACTTC

J: TRBJ1-5
V: TRBV18
D: TRBD1
size: NA
CDR3: CASSPEGAGNQPQHF
DNA: TGTGCCAGCTCACCAGAGGGGGCGGGCAATCAGCCCCAGCATTTT

J: TRBJ1-3
V: TRBV4-3
D: NA
size: NA
CDR3: CASSQEFARGSGNTIYF
DNA: TGCGCCAGCAGCCAAGAATTCGCCAGGGGCTCTGGAAACACCATATATTTT

J: TRBJ2-7
V: TRBV4-2
D: TRBD2
size: NA
CDR3: CASGSGGPYEQYF
DNA: TGTGCCAGCGGTAGCGGGGGCCCCTACGAGCAGTACTTC

J: TRBJ2-7
V: TRBV27
D: NA
size: NA
CDR3: CASRGTSSYEQYF
DNA: TGTGCCAGCAGAGGGACGAGCTCCTACGAGCAGTACTTC

J: TRBJ2-1
V: TRBV6-5
D: NA
size: NA
CDR3: CASSSPTSLEQFF
DNA: TGTGCCAGCAGCTCTCCCACTAGCCTTGAGCAGTTCTTC

J: TRBJ1-2
V: TRBV6-6
D: TRBD1
size: NA
CDR3: CASRPGQGGGYTF
DNA: TGTGCCAGCAGACCGGGACAGGGTGGCGGCTACACCTTC

J: TRBJ1-1
V: TRBV29-1
D: TRBD1
size: NA
CDR3: CSVQDRARGGTEAFF
DNA: TGCAGCGTCCAGGACAGGGCCCGGGGGGGCACTGAAGCTTTCTTT